The 16 T cell receptor beta chains given below trace back to one sample, sequenced in a study of T cell changes during pregnancy in multiple sclerosis. Clones were sequenced by immunoSEQ multiplex PCR, and TCRdb holds only the in-frame ones, with some missing. The repertoire has some 38,000 clones, around nine tenths of them found once; the top ten carry 0.55% to 0.7%. The sequences come from CD4+ T cells from peripheral blood mononuclear cells, collected in the second trimester of pregnancy. The receptors originated from a female donor in good health, enrolled as a control in a pregnancy study.

The CDR3: CAISEPTEYQETQYF. DNA for the CDR3: TGTGCCATCAGTGAACCCACGGAGTACCAAGAGACCCAGTACTTC. This sequence joins TRBV10-3 and TRBJ2-5; D call uncertain. Germline values: CDR1 ENHRY, CDR2 SYGVKD. Trimming removed 3 bases at V and 0 bases at J, with 11 bases between. The CDR3 consists of 15 residues.

The V and J genes are TRBV27 and TRBJ1-1, with a possible D match to TRBD1 (5 bases). This CDR3 is built from 15 residues. Germline V gene lookup returns CDR1 MNHEY and CDR2 SMNVEV (reference sequence). The V end was cut by 6 bases, the J end by 1 base, with 15 bases between. The CDR3, as DNA: TGTGCCAGCAGACAGGCGTGGGCGAGGAACACTGAAGCTTTCTTT. As protein: CASRQAWARNTEAFF.

This chain joins TRBV4-3 and TRBJ1-2; tentative D call: TRBD1 (6 bases). CDR3 length: 15 residues. The germline CDR1 and CDR2 sequences are LGHNA and YSLEER. The V gene lost 0 bases and the J gene lost 2 bases, with 10 bases spanning the gap. CDR3 nucleotide sequence: TGCGCCAGCAGCCAAGATCAGGGGTTAAACTATGGCTACACCTTC. It is translated as CASSQDQGLNYGYTF.

The DNA for the CDR3 is TGTGCCAGCAGCCAAGTCGGACCCGGGGCTAGCGCAAGATACAATGAGCAGTTCTTC. Its protein product is CASSQVGPGASARYNEQFF. The chain recombines TRBV14 with TRBJ2-1; perhaps TRBD2 as D (6 bases). Germline loops: CDR1 SGHDN, CDR2 FVKESK. The V end was cut by 1 base, the J end by 4 bases, with 23 bases between. The CDR3 length is 19 residues.

This chain joins TRBV6-5 and TRBJ1-1; TRBD1 matches at 7 bases. This CDR3 region has 15 residues. From germline, CDR1 is MNHEY and CDR2 SVGAGI. After removal of 2 bases from V and 1 base from J, the junction contained 4 bases not matched to a gene. As DNA, the CDR3 is TGTGCCAGCAGTTACGCGGGACAGACGAACACTGAAGCTTTCTTT. Translating gives CASSYAGQTNTEAFF.

The chain joins TRBV12-5 to TRBJ1-1; 8 nucleotides align to TRBD1. V lost 4 bases, J lost 4 bases, and 2 bases stayed unmatched. Germline lookup yields CDR1 LGHNT and CDR2 FRNRAP. The CDR3 consists of 13 residues. The DNA for the CDR3 is TGTGCTAGTGGTTCACAGGGGGTCACTGAAGCTTTCTTT. Encoded protein: CASGSQGVTEAFF.

The CDR3 loop reads CASSLGPAEGAHSPLHF. The CDR3 nucleotides read TGTGCCAGCAGCTTAGGGCCCGCTGAGGGTGCGCATTCACCCCTCCACTTT. The rearrangement joins TRBV7-2 to TRBJ1-6; no clear D. CDR3 length: 17 residues. The V end lost 1 base, the J end lost 8 bases, and 18 bases lay between the germline ends. CDR1 is SGHTA, CDR2 FQGNSA, per germline.

The chain couples TRBV5-4 to TRBJ2-3, with TRBD2 matching over 9 bases. The CDR3 is 15 residues long. Germline loops: CDR1 SGHNT, CDR2 YYREEE (reference sequence). V lost 0 bases to trimming and J lost 1 base; unmatched junction nucleotides: 0. CDR3 coding DNA: TGTGCCAGCAGCTTGGTAGCGGGGGGCACAGATACGCAGTATTTT. Residues: CASSLVAGGTDTQYF.

V gene TRBV5-1 combines with J gene TRBJ1-3; TRBD1 is a possible D gene (6 bases). V lost 0 bases and J lost 2, with 15 bases in between. Germline loops: CDR1 SGHRS, CDR2 YFSETQ. This CDR3 comprises 17 residues. CDR3 coding DNA: TGCGCCAGCAGCTTGGTAGTCGCAGGGGCAGCTGGAAACACCATATATTTT. Translation: CASSLVVAGAAGNTIYF.

V usage is TRBV19 and J usage is TRBJ2-1; 8 bases match TRBD1. The junction had 7 bases not matched to a gene; V was cut back by 5 bases and J by 4 bases. Per germline, CDR1 LNHDA and CDR2 SQIVND (reference sequence). This CDR3 is built from 15 residues. CDR3 residues: CASSAGTGLYNEQFF. As DNA, the CDR3 is TGTGCCAGTAGTGCCGGGACAGGACTTTACAATGAGCAGTTCTTC.

The chain links TRBV5-6 to TRBJ1-5; 8 bases are shared with TRBD1. With V trimmed by 4 bases and J by 16 bases, 13 bases remained unmatched. CDR3 length: 13 residues. Germline CDR1 and CDR2: SGHDT and YYEEEE. CDR3 region: CASSLFTGTGEHF. CDR3 in DNA: TGTGCCAGCAGCCTCTTTACCGGGACAGGTGAACATTTT.

This chain connects TRBV10-3 to TRBJ2-5, with TRBD2 matching 10 bases. The DNA end is more similar to TRBJ2-7, so the J call may be wrong. The CDR3 is made up of 15 amino acids. CDR1 and CDR2 (germline): ENHRY, SYGVKD. The CDR3: CAISLLAGSSYEQYF. The CDR3 DNA reads as TGTGCCATCAGCCTACTAGCGGGGAGCTCCTACGAGCAGTACTTC.

This chain links TRBV19 with TRBJ2-5; maybe TRBD1 (5 bases). The CDR3 covers 13 residues. Germline CDR1 and CDR2: LNHDA and SQIVND (reference sequence). Trimming left V 8 bases short and J 2 bases short, with 12 bases between. DNA of the CDR3: TGTGCCAGTTCAACTCAGGGTCAAGAGACCCAGTACTTC. This sequence encodes CASSTQGQETQYF.

The rearrangement uses TRBV30 and TRBJ1-2; 7 bases match TRBD1. Trimming took 0 bases from V and 5 from J; bases not matched to a gene: 6. CDR1 and CDR2 (germline): GTSNPN, SVGIG (reference sequence). The CDR3 runs to 14 residues. CDR3 loop: CAWSVGQGGYGYTF. Here the CDR3 DNA reads TGTGCCTGGAGTGTAGGCCAGGGGGGATATGGCTACACCTTC.

J is TRBJ1-1 and V is TRBV5-1, with 7 bases aligning to TRBD1. V trimming: 4 bases; J trimming: 3 bases; junction bases outside the gene matches: 9. Germline loops: CDR1 SGHRS, CDR2 YFSETQ. This CDR3 spans 15 amino acids. The CDR3 DNA reads TGCGCCAGCAGCGGAGGGACAGCTGTCTACACTGAAGCTTTCTTT. Its protein is CASSGGTAVYTEAFF. Together with reference TRBV5-1 and TRBJ1-1, the CDR3 gives the full variable domain: KAGVTQTPRYLIKTRGQQVTLSCSPISGHRSVSWYQQTPGQGLQFLFEYFSETQRNKGNFPGRFSGRQFSNSRSEMNVSTLELGDSALYLCASSGGTAVYTEAFFGQGTRLTVV.

This clone was picked up a small number of times. The chain uses TRBV7-7 and TRBJ1-6; unclear D gene. Per germline, CDR1 SSHAT and CDR2 FNYEAQ (reference sequence). The CDR3 contains 11 residues. CDR3 DNA: TGTGCTGTGGGGAGTAATTCACCCCTCCACTTT. Encoded protein: CAVGSNSPLHF.